The 28 T cell receptor beta chains below all came from one sample that was sequenced in a study of regulatory T cells in long-lasting Graves disease. Investigators prepared the TCR beta libraries by applying iRepertoire HTBI primers and Arm-PCR of CDR3 regions. TCRdb re-called the multiplex PCR reads through MiXCR, storing one row per CDR3 protein. The table has over 500,000 distinct CDR3 sequences, 15% to 20% seen once. Described time point: newly diagnosed GD, antithyroid drugs for less than 3 months. The TCR library was prepared using RNA isolated from PBMCs. These data also featured in a second study, about T cells in Graves' hyperthyroidism and ophthalmopathy.

Material: peripheral blood mononuclear cells (PBMCs), obtained at new diagnosis, from a patient treated with antithyroid drugs. These receptors were taken from a woman in her 30s with Graves disease.

Regarding this clonotype: Germline and junction disagree at one end, which may indicate a read error. The chain carries TRBV19 and TRBJ1-2; D uncertain. Germline CDR1 LNHDA, CDR2 SQIVND (reference sequence). This CDR3 comprises 11 residues. The CDR3 nucleotides read TGTGCCAATAGTCACAACTATGGCTACACCTTC. Amino acid sequence: CANSHNYGYTF.

This clonotype was counted ten times or more. V and J are TRBV27 and TRBJ2-1; D possibly corresponds to TRBD1 (6 bases). V gave up 6 bases and J gave up 7 bases, with 16 bases separating them. This CDR3 is 14 amino acids long. Germline lookup yields CDR1 MNHEY and CDR2 SMNVEV (reference sequence). CDR3 sequence (DNA): TGTGCCAGCAGGCGGCTCACAGGGTGGAATGAGCAGTTCTTC. As protein: CASRRLTGWNEQFF.

This clonotype was detected many times. The J gene is TRBJ1-5, the V gene TRBV6-1; a possible D gene is TRBD1 (5 bases). The germline V and J ends were trimmed by 5 bases and 1 base, with 15 bases remaining between them. Germline V CDR1 and CDR2: MNHNS, SASEGT. The CDR3 totals 16 residues. The CDR3 bases are TGTGCCAGCAGTCGATTCGGGGGGGAAAGCAATCAGCCCCAGCATTTT. Translating it yields CASSRFGGESNQPQHF.

The CDR3 reads CATSSNTGELFF. DNA for the CDR3: TGTGCCACCAGCAGCAACACCGGGGAGCTGTTTTTT. The chain uses TRBV15 and TRBJ2-2; D remains ambiguous. The germline V and J ends were trimmed by 3 bases and 2 bases, with 1 base remaining between them. The CDR3 is made up of 12 amino acids. From germline, CDR1 is LNHNV and CDR2 YYDKDF (reference sequence).

This clonotype turned up a few times. V is TRBV6-5 and J is TRBJ2-3, with 10 bases identical to TRBD2. Losses at the gene ends were 2 bases for V and 2 bases for J; bases not matched to a gene: 10. Germline loops: CDR1 MNHEY, CDR2 SVGAGI. The CDR3 consists of 18 residues. Here the CDR3 DNA reads TGTGCCAGCAGTTACGTTCGGATGGGGACTAGCGACACAGATACGCAGTATTTT. It is translated as CASSYVRMGTSDTDTQYF.

This chain links TRBV5-1 with TRBJ2-7, with a weak D call TRBD2 (7 bases). The CDR3 length is 16 residues. Trimming left V 0 bases short and J 6 bases short, with 19 bases between. Germline CDR1 and CDR2: SGHRS and YFSETQ. CDR3: CASSLDSGGLRIEQYF. For the CDR3, the DNA is TGCGCCAGCAGCTTGGATTCGGGGGGCTTGAGGATCGAGCAGTACTTC.

This chain connects TRBV5-1 to TRBJ2-3; 8 positions agree with TRBD2. Germline lookup yields CDR1 SGHRS and CDR2 YFSETQ. The CDR3 consists of 18 residues. V was pared by 2 bases and J by 0 bases, with 11 bases of the junction left unmatched. The CDR3 is CASSFRLAGSSSTDTQYF. The DNA of the CDR3 is TGCGCCAGCAGCTTCCGCTTAGCGGGATCTTCTAGCACAGATACGCAGTATTTT.

The rearrangement joins TRBV14 to TRBJ1-1; D not resolved. Trimming shortened V by 3 bases and J by 3 bases, and 8 bases separated the two germline ends. Germline loops: CDR1 SGHDN, CDR2 FVKESK. This CDR3 spans 13 amino acids. Written as DNA, the CDR3 is TGTGCCAGCAGCCAGTCGCGGTACACTGAAGCTTTCTTT. Protein: CASSQSRYTEAFF.

At least ten counts were recorded for this clonotype. This chain joins TRBV5-1 and TRBJ1-1; no firm D call. The length of the CDR3 is 13 residues. Germline-derived CDR1 and CDR2 are SGHRS and YFSETQ. V shed 5 bases and J shed 6 bases, with 14 bases lying between them. CDR3 loop: CASREPVEAEAFF. In nucleotides, the CDR3 is TGCGCCAGCAGGGAGCCGGTCGAGGCTGAAGCTTTCTTT. The full variable domain, its missing parts supplied by reference TRBV5-1 and TRBJ1-1, is KAGVTQTPRYLIKTRGQQVTLSCSPISGHRSVSWYQQTPGQGLQFLFEYFSETQRNKGNFPGRFSGRQFSNSRSEMNVSTLELGDSALYLCASREPVEAEAFFGQGTRLTVV.

A remark on this clonotype: Likely a read error: the CDR3 ends without its conserved phenylalanine or tryptophan. The V gene is TRBV6-5, the J gene TRBJ2-2; the D is unclear. Germline lookup yields CDR1 MNHEY and CDR2 SVGAGI. CDR3 length equals 17 residues. V was shortened by 4 bases and J by 6 bases, with 21 bases between the two germline ends. For the CDR3, the DNA is TGTGCCAGCAGTTGGTCCCCGGGCAGGACCTTTGCCGGGGAGCTGTTTCTT. Translated: CASSWSPGRTFAGELFL.

Ten or more counts support this clonotype. The CDR3 DNA sequence: TGTGCCAGAAGCGATGAAGGGTTCGAAGCTTTCTTT. It encodes CARSDEGFEAFF. V is TRBV2 and J is TRBJ1-1; D unclear. The V end was cut by 9 bases, the J end by 8 bases, with 16 bases between. The CDR3 covers 12 residues. Germline CDR1 is SNHLY and CDR2 is FYNNEI.

The V and J genes are TRBV5-6 and TRBJ1-1, with 7 bases that match TRBD1. The germline V gene encodes CDR1 SGHDT and CDR2 YYEEEE. The length of the CDR3 is 15 residues. J was trimmed by 5 bases and V by 2 bases; bases with no gene match: 9. In DNA, the CDR3 is TGTGCCAGCAGCTTCGGTGACAGGGTAGTTACTGAAGCTTTCTTT. It codes for CASSFGDRVVTEAFF.

This clonotype was picked up many times. CDR3 in amino acids: CASSLERAPTATQYF. The CDR3, as DNA: TGTGCCAGCAGCTTAGAGCGGGCCCCGACGGCAACCCAGTACTTC. The rearrangement uses TRBV7-2 and TRBJ2-5, with D possibly matching TRBD2 (6 bases). Deletions cut 1 base from V and 8 bases from J, with 17 bases between. CDR1 is SGHTA, CDR2 FQGNSA, per germline. The CDR3 totals 15 residues.

At least ten counts were recorded for this clonotype. V gene TRBV28 combines with J gene TRBJ2-1; TRBD2 agrees at 10 bases. Germline values: CDR1 MDHEN, CDR2 SYDVKM. Trimming removed 4 bases from V and 6 bases from J; junction bases left unmatched: 3. CDR3 length: 14 amino acids. This chain's CDR3 is CASSSSGRINEQFF. CDR3 bases: TGTGCCAGCAGTTCTAGCGGGAGAATCAATGAGCAGTTCTTC.

The chain is built from TRBV30 and TRBJ1-5; 11 bases line up with TRBD1. Germline CDR1 is GTSNPN and CDR2 is SVGIG (reference sequence). The CDR3 extends over 14 amino acids. The junction had 2 bases not matched to a gene; V was cut back by 3 bases and J by 4 bases. Here the CDR3 DNA reads TGTGCCTGGAGAGGACAGGGGGCAAATCAGCCCCAGCATTTT. Translating gives CAWRGQGANQPQHF.

This clonotype was counted many times. This chain uses TRBV11-2 with TRBJ2-7; no firm D call. V lost 5 bases and J lost 3, with 14 bases in between. This CDR3 is built from 14 residues. The germline V gene encodes CDR1 SGHAT and CDR2 FQNNGV. The CDR3: CASSPGRWHYEQYF. In nucleotides, the CDR3 is TGTGCCAGCAGCCCCGGTCGGTGGCACTACGAGCAGTACTTC.

The rearrangement uses TRBV20-1 and TRBJ2-5; possible D gene TRBD2, 5 bases. Germline loops: CDR1 DFQATT, CDR2 SNEGSKA (reference sequence). This CDR3 region has 14 residues. Trimming removed 5 bases at V and 5 bases at J, with 18 bases between. This CDR3 is CSAVRTPPGETQYF. The CDR3 DNA follows: TGCAGTGCTGTAAGGACTCCCCCCGGTGAGACCCAGTACTTC.

Concerning this clonotype: This may be a read error, as it is one base from a much larger clone. The chain carries TRBV29-1 and TRBJ2-1, with TRBD2 identical over 7 bases. CDR3 length: 10 residues. Germline V gene lookup returns CDR1 SQVTM and CDR2 ANQGSEA. V lost 6 bases and J lost 10; bases outside the gene matches: 3. The CDR3 coding sequence is TGCAGCGTAGGGACTAACGAGCAGTTCTTC. Its translation: CSVGTNEQFF.

This clonotype occurred many times. The genes are TRBV4-2 and TRBJ2-1; 13 positions match TRBD2. V lost 4 bases to trimming and J lost 10 bases; unmatched junction nucleotides: 7. From germline, CDR1 is LGHNA and CDR2 YNFKEQ. This CDR3 is built from 15 residues. CDR3 bases: TGTGCCAGCAGCCTTACTAGCGGGGGGGCCTCGGAGCAGTTCTTC. This translates into CASSLTSGGASEQFF.

This clonotype was recorded many times. The chain couples TRBV12-3 or TRBV12-4 to TRBJ1-2; 9 bases are shared with TRBD1. The CDR3 covers 14 residues. The V gene end was trimmed by 5 bases and the J gene end by 4 bases; junction bases not matched to a gene: 5. CDR3 in amino acids: CASSPRTGAYGYTF. CDR3 DNA: TGTGCCAGCAGTCCAAGGACAGGGGCCTATGGCTACACCTTC.

This clonotype was seen a few times. The chain couples TRBV25-1 to TRBJ2-7, with 10 bases fitting TRBD2. The CDR3 sequence is 17 residues long. V lost 6 bases and J lost 7; bases outside the gene matches: 18. Germline V gives CDR1 MGHDK, CDR2 SYGVNS. The CDR3 bases are TGTGCCAGCAGATCCTGGCCGGGGGGACTAGCGAGCGGTGAGCAGTACTTC. Translation: CASRSWPGGLASGEQYF.

This clonotype appeared a few times. J is TRBJ2-1 and V is TRBV3-1; D is unclear. The CDR3 totals 14 residues. The V end lost 4 bases, the J end lost 4 bases, and 11 bases lay between the germline ends. The germline V gene has CDR1 LGHDT and CDR2 YNNKEL (reference sequence). CDR3 coding DNA: TGTGCCAGCAGCCGGGCGGAACCTTACAATGAGCAGTTCTTC. Protein product: CASSRAEPYNEQFF.

Comments on this clonotype: A read error is possible here, since a much larger clone lies one base away. The CDR3 does not close with the conserved phenylalanine or tryptophan, likely indicating a read error. The chain couples TRBV9 to TRBJ1-1, with TRBD1 as a possible D gene (6 bases). The length of the CDR3 is 13 residues. The germline gives CDR1 SGDLS, CDR2 YYNGEE. The V and J ends lost 1 base and 4 bases respectively, with 8 bases between them. The CDR3: CASSVLQGTEAFL. The CDR3 DNA follows: TGTGCCAGCAGCGTATTACAGGGCACTGAAGCTTTCCTT.

This clonotype occurred many times. This chain joins TRBV6-2 or TRBV6-3 and TRBJ1-6; D gene ambiguous. This CDR3 has 15 residues. The V end was cut by 5 bases, the J end by 7 bases, with 15 bases between. The germline V gene has CDR1 MNHEY and CDR2 SVGEGT. The CDR3 reads CASSEVRSQNSPLHF. CDR3 bases: TGTGCCAGCAGTGAGGTACGGTCACAGAATTCACCCCTCCACTTT.

This clonotype was seen many times. CDR3 residues: CSADGGKTYEQYF. CDR3 bases: TGCAGTGCCGACGGCGGGAAAACATACGAGCAGTACTTC. The rearrangement joins TRBV20-1 to TRBJ2-7, with D possibly matching TRBD2 (6 bases). Deletions cut 6 bases from V and 4 bases from J, with 16 bases between. This CDR3 region has 13 residues. Germline V gives CDR1 DFQATT, CDR2 SNEGSKA (reference sequence).

This clonotype appeared many times. The V and J genes are TRBV27 and TRBJ2-1; D may correspond to TRBD1 or TRBD2 (5 bases each). V was clipped by 3 bases and J by 7 bases, with 10 bases between them. Germline loops: CDR1 MNHEY, CDR2 SMNVEV (reference sequence). This CDR3 has 13 amino acids. As DNA, the CDR3 is TGTGCCAGCAGTTTCGCAGGGAGAAATGAGCAGTTCTTC. It yields the protein CASSFAGRNEQFF.

This clonotype was detected only a few times. V is TRBV20-1 and J is TRBJ2-1; D is ambiguous. The CDR3 length is 12 residues. Germline V gives CDR1 DFQATT, CDR2 SNEGSKA (reference sequence). Trimming shortened V by 0 bases and J by 8 bases, and 8 bases separated the two germline ends. This CDR3 is CSARDMGYEQFF. The CDR3 nucleotides are TGCAGTGCTAGAGATATGGGTTATGAGCAGTTCTTC.

This clonotype was seen repeatedly, ten times or more. The chain employs TRBV27 and TRBJ1-6, with D perhaps matching TRBD1 (5 bases). This CDR3 has 16 residues. Per the germline V gene, CDR1 is MNHEY and CDR2 is SMNVEV (reference sequence). Trimming took off 4 bases at V and 5 bases at J, with 15 bases between the two ends. CDR3 residues: CASSSDRDGDNSPLHF. The CDR3 nucleotides are TGTGCCAGCAGTTCAGACCGGGACGGTGATAATTCACCCCTCCACTTT.